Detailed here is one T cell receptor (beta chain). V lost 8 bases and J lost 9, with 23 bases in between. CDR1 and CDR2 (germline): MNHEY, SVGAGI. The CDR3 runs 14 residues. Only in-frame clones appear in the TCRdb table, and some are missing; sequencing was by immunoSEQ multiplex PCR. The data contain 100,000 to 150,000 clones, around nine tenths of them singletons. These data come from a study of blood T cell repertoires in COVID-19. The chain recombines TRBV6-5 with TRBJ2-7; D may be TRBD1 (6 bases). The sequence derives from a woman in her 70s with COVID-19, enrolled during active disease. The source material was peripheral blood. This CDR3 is CASWLGAETAWQYF. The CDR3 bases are TGTGCCAGCTGGCTGGGGGCTGAAACAGCGTGGCAGTACTTC.